What follows is one T cell receptor beta chain and its context. Its specificity is unknown. This sample was included in a study of T cells in Graves' hyperthyroidism and ophthalmopathy. RNA transcripts were the template for amplifying TCR beta CDR3 regions. Using the HTBI primer set, a first-round RT-PCR was run on the TCR CDR3. TCRdb independently ran MiXCR on the multiplex PCR reads; one entry per CDR3 protein. The sample carries roughly 580,000 distinct CDR3 sequences, around 42% recorded once. General study results and limits: Most thyroid clonotypes expanded above 0.001 appeared in blood too.

There are 13 residues in the CDR3. CDR1 SQVTM and CDR2 ANQGSEA come from the germline V gene. V lost 7 bases to trimming and J lost 5 bases; unmatched junction nucleotides: 7. The sequence was collected from a woman in her late teens or twenties with Graves' hyperthyroidism. The chain carries TRBV29-1 and TRBJ1-1; 10 bases line up with TRBD1. Sequenced material: peripheral blood or thyroid tissue (not recorded which). The CDR3: CSARQGARTEAFF. DNA for the CDR3: TGCAGCGCTAGACAGGGGGCGAGAACTGAAGCTTTCTTT.